The 2 T cell receptor beta chains given below trace back to one sample, sequenced in a study of tissue T cells after allogeneic stem cell transplantation. Clones were sequenced by immunoSEQ multiplex PCR, and TCRdb holds only the in-frame ones, with some missing. The sample includes roughly 21,000 clones, approximately 69% of them seen just once. Sequencing was carried out using blood. The receptors originated from a female BALB/c mouse in good health. Mice of this strain are of MHC haplotype H2-d.

Details on this clone: Mouse names are used for the genes. Read data end 1 residue before the CDR3 end; the end is taken from the germline J gene. The chain uses TRBV4 and TRBJ1-1; tentatively, D is TRBD1 (5 bases). V gave up 5 bases and J gave up 3 bases, with 7 bases separating them. The CDR3 is made up of 12 amino acids. Germline CDR1 reads LGHDT; CDR2 reads YNNKQL (reference sequence). The part of the CDR3 DNA that was read is TGTGCCAGCAGCCGCAGGGACACAGAAGTCTTC. Protein sequence: CASSRRDTEVF. The whole CDR3 protein reads CASSRRDTEVFF.

Details on this clone: Here the gene names and germline are mouse. The read finishes 1 residue shy of the CDR3 end, and the germline J gene is used to complete it. The chain has TRBV5 and TRBJ2-3; a possible D gene is TRBD1 (6 bases). The germline V gene has CDR1 LGHNA and CDR2 YNLKQL (reference sequence). The CDR3 is 13 amino acids. V was trimmed by 2 bases and J by 3 bases, leaving 6 bases between them. CDR3 protein: CASSQQGAETLYF. The DNA read from the CDR3 is TGTGCCAGCAGCCAACAGGGGGCAGAAACGCTGTAT.